The 30 T cell receptor beta chains below all came from one sample that was sequenced in a study of blood T cells in healthy people across ages. A second PCR of 7 to 11 cycles used a sample-barcoded 5' primer and a J-beta primer mix. TCRdb called the 5' RACE reads again in MiXCR, with one record for every CDR3 protein. The sample includes about 840,000 distinct CDR3 sequences, almost 30% seen only once; the top ten take about 9.4%. In addition, the sample was reused for a study of T cells of mothers and their children.

What was sequenced was blood. Receptor source: a woman in her forties in good health.

The chain has TRBV28 and TRBJ2-2; D is unresolved. V lost 7 bases, J lost 3 bases, and 9 bases lay in between. The CDR3 loop spans 13 amino acids. Germline CDR1 is MDHEN and CDR2 is SYDVKM. The CDR3 spells CASTVSDTGELFF. The CDR3 DNA sequence: TGTGCCAGCACCGTGTCGGACACCGGGGAGCTGTTTTTT.

The genes are TRBV20-1 and TRBJ2-1, with D possibly being TRBD2 (5 bases). CDR1 is DFQATT, CDR2 SNEGSKA, per germline (reference sequence). This CDR3 region has 13 residues. V lost 3 bases and J 7 bases, leaving 13 bases between the germline ends. In DNA, the CDR3 is TGCAGTGCTAGTCTAACTAGTTGGAATGAGCAGTTCTTC. This translates into CSASLTSWNEQFF.

This clonotype was observed a handful of times. The J gene is TRBJ1-1, the V gene TRBV24-1, with D hard to call. Germline CDR1 KGHDR, CDR2 SFDVKD. The CDR3 is 13 residues long. The V gene lost 12 bases and the J gene lost 2 bases, with 15 bases spanning the gap. Here the CDR3 reads CAVGSGRNTEAFF. CDR3 DNA sequence: TGTGCCGTAGGAAGTGGAAGAAACACTGAAGCTTTCTTT.

This clonotype was observed at least ten times. This chain links TRBV28 with TRBJ1-2; tentatively, D is TRBD1 (5 bases). Per germline, CDR1 MDHEN and CDR2 SYDVKM. Deletions cut 7 bases from V and 5 bases from J, with 11 bases between. The CDR3 loop spans 12 amino acids. The CDR3 DNA reads as TGTGCCAGCACTTACCAGGGATATGGCTACACCTTC. Protein product: CASTYQGYGYTF.

This clonotype was found a few times. The CDR3 region has the DNA TGTGCCAGCAGCCATCCCATGACAGGGCGGAAGAGCACTGAAGCTTTCTTT. Translating it yields CASSHPMTGRKSTEAFF. The chain couples TRBV28 to TRBJ1-1; 7 bases are a match to TRBD1. The V gene end was trimmed by 6 bases and the J gene end by 4 bases; junction bases not matched to a gene: 17. Germline CDR1 MDHEN, CDR2 SYDVKM. This CDR3 is 17 amino acids long.

This clonotype was found a few times. The chain joins TRBV28 to TRBJ1-3; D remains unclear. CDR3 length: 15 residues. The germline V gene encodes CDR1 MDHEN and CDR2 SYDVKM. Trimming shortened V by 1 base and J by 0 bases, and 7 bases separated the two germline ends. This chain's CDR3 is CASSLSPGSGNTIYF. The CDR3 DNA reads as TGTGCCAGCAGTTTATCTCCAGGCTCTGGAAACACCATATATTTT.

On this clonotype itself: Since a much larger clone is just one base distant, this may be a read error. The chain employs TRBV6-5 and TRBJ2-7; TRBD1 is a possible D gene (5 bases). Germline V gene sequence: CDR1 MNHEY, CDR2 SVGAGI. CDR3 length: 13 residues. The CDR3 sequence: CASRFDSSYGQYF. The CDR3 region has the DNA TGTGCCAGCAGATTCGACAGCTCCTACGGGCAGTACTTC.

Points on this clonotype: A much larger clone differs by one base, so this may be a read error. The chain is built from TRBV7-2 and TRBJ2-3; 10 bases agree with TRBD2. Per germline, CDR1 SGHTA and CDR2 FQGNSA. Losses at the gene ends were 0 bases for V and 4 bases for J; bases not matched to a gene: 1. The CDR3 is made up of 15 amino acids. This CDR3 reads CASSLASGGPDTQYF. CDR3 DNA: TGTGCCAGCAGCTTAGCTAGCGGGGGGCCAGATACGCAGTATTTT.

This clonotype has more than one count but fewer than ten. The V call is TRBV5-1, the J call TRBJ2-7, with 7 bases that match TRBD1. The CDR3 covers 15 residues. The germline V gene has CDR1 SGHRS and CDR2 YFSETQ. J lost 2 bases, V lost 7 bases, and 12 bases had no gene match. The CDR3 bases are TGCGCCAGCTCTTACACCGGGACAGATCCCTACGAGCAGTACTTC. It translates to CASSYTGTDPYEQYF.

This clonotype was observed at least ten times. V usage is TRBV10-3 and J usage is TRBJ2-7; TRBD1 or TRBD2 may be the D gene (5 bases each). CDR1 is ENHRY and CDR2 is SYGVKD in the germline V gene. V lost 6 bases and J lost 4, with 16 bases in between. There are 14 residues in the CDR3. The CDR3 reads CAISSPGTIYEQYF. For the CDR3, the DNA is TGTGCCATCAGCTCCCCGGGGACGATTTACGAGCAGTACTTC.

The rearrangement links TRBV20-1 to TRBJ2-3; 10 bases match TRBD2. Losses at the gene ends were 1 base for V and 2 bases for J; bases not matched to a gene: 3. In germline, CDR1 is DFQATT, CDR2 SNEGSKA (reference sequence). The CDR3 spans 15 residues. CDR3 amino acids: CSARAGLADTDTQYF. Written as DNA, the CDR3 is TGCAGTGCTAGAGCAGGACTAGCGGACACAGATACGCAGTATTTT.

This rearrangement joins TRBV28 to TRBJ1-1; D not resolved. The germline CDR1 and CDR2 sequences are MDHEN and SYDVKM. The length of the CDR3 is 14 residues. V lost 4 bases and J 0 bases, leaving 9 bases between the germline ends. CDR3 protein: CASSSTEMNTEAFF. The CDR3 DNA is TGTGCCAGCAGTTCCACTGAGATGAACACTGAAGCTTTCTTT.

In this sample, this clonotype turned up a few times. The chain combines TRBV20-1 with TRBJ1-2; 7 bases fit TRBD1. Looked up from germline, CDR1 is DFQATT and CDR2 is SNEGSKA (reference sequence). The CDR3 is 11 amino acids. The CDR3 loop is CRATGDRGYTF. Here the CDR3 DNA reads TGCAGGGCAACAGGGGATCGAGGCTACACCTTC.

This sequence joins TRBV4-3 and TRBJ1-4, with D perhaps TRBD1 (5 bases). V was clipped by 3 bases and J by 3 bases, with 11 bases between them. The CDR3 loop spans 15 amino acids. The germline V gene encodes CDR1 LGHNA and CDR2 YSLEER. This CDR3 is CASSQDRQPNEKLFF. CDR3 DNA sequence: TGCGCCAGCAGCCAGGACCGACAGCCTAATGAAAAACTGTTTTTT.

Ten or more counts support this clonotype. The chain carries TRBV12-3 or TRBV12-4 and TRBJ2-5; D is perhaps TRBD1 or TRBD2 (7 bases each). V dropped 6 bases and J dropped 5 bases, with 16 bases sitting between them. CDR3 size: 14 residues. This chain's CDR3 is CASSVPGGDETQYF. The CDR3 DNA follows: TGTGCCAGCAGCGTTCCAGGGGGGGACGAGACCCAGTACTTC.

Many counts were recorded for this clonotype. The chain joins TRBV29-1 to TRBJ1-1; weak D call: TRBD1 (6 bases). CDR3 length equals 12 residues. The V gene's germline CDR1 is SQVTM and CDR2 ANQGSEA. The V end was cut by 7 bases, the J end by 4 bases, with 13 bases between. CDR3 sequence reads: CSGRGVATEAFF. As DNA, the CDR3 is TGCAGCGGAAGGGGGGTAGCCACTGAAGCTTTCTTT.

This clonotype was seen only a few times. The J gene is TRBJ2-5, the V gene TRBV7-9, with D uncertain. CDR1 is SEHNR and CDR2 is FQNEAQ in the germline V gene (reference sequence). This CDR3 comprises 15 residues. The germline V and J ends were trimmed by 1 base and 2 bases, with 11 bases remaining between them. CDR3 residues: CASSLEGRFQETQYF. The DNA of the CDR3 is TGTGCCAGCAGCTTAGAAGGGCGCTTTCAAGAGACCCAGTACTTC.

This clonotype was seen once. For the CDR3, the DNA is TGTGCCAGCACGGTCTCGTTATATGGCTACACCTTC. Amino acid sequence: CASTVSLYGYTF. The rearrangement uses TRBV2 and TRBJ1-2; D not resolved. V dropped 7 bases and J dropped 5 bases, with 11 bases sitting between them. Germline CDR1 reads SNHLY; CDR2 reads FYNNEI. CDR3 length: 12 amino acids.

The genes are TRBV6-6 and TRBJ2-2; TRBD1 aligns across 10 bases. From germline, CDR1 is MNHNY and CDR2 SVGAGI (reference sequence). V lost 7 bases, J lost 3 bases, and 11 bases stayed unmatched. The CDR3 has 17 residues. The CDR3 DNA reads TGTGCCAGCAACGACCGTCCCGGGACAGGGGACACCGGGGAGCTGTTTTTT. Amino acids: CASNDRPGTGDTGELFF.

The V gene is TRBV12-5, the J gene TRBJ2-2; a possible D gene is TRBD1 (6 bases). The germline gives CDR1 LGHNT, CDR2 FRNRAP. Trimming shortened V by 0 bases and J by 6 bases, and 17 bases separated the two germline ends. The CDR3 has 17 residues. In DNA form, the CDR3 reads TGTGCTAGTGGTTTGGTATTGTCAGGGGATTTTTCCGGGGAGCTGTTTTTT. Amino acids: CASGLVLSGDFSGELFF.

This clonotype was seen repeatedly, ten times or more. The rearrangement joins TRBV7-2 to TRBJ2-5; no definite D call. In germline, CDR1 is SGHTA, CDR2 FQGNSA. With 5 bases removed from V and 7 bases from J, the gap between germline ends came to 14 bases. The CDR3 has 13 residues. CDR3 coding DNA: TGTGCCAGCAGCCCGTCCCCGTCTGGGACCCAGTACTTC. As protein: CASSPSPSGTQYF.

This clonotype occurred a few times. The gene calls are TRBV27 and TRBJ2-3, with D perhaps TRBD2 (6 bases). This CDR3 has 13 amino acids. Trimming pared 2 bases from V and 8 bases from J, leaving 11 bases between. Looked up from germline, CDR1 is MNHEY and CDR2 is SMNVEV (reference sequence). The CDR3 nucleotides are TGTGCCAGCAGTTTAGGGGGGTGGAGTACGCAGTATTTT. Its translation is CASSLGGWSTQYF.

Concerning this clonotype: A clone one base away is much larger, so this may be a read error. The chain carries TRBV6-2 or TRBV6-3 and TRBJ1-1, with D hard to call. The CDR3 runs 13 residues. Deletions cut 2 bases from V and 2 bases from J, with 6 bases between. CDR1 and CDR2 from the germline V gene are MNHEY and SVGEGT. In DNA form, the CDR3 reads TGTGCCAGCAGTTACCTGGACAACACTGAAGCTTTCTTT. It translates to CASSYLDNTEAFF.

The CDR3 coding sequence is TGTGCCTGGAGTATAGCAGGAACCCCCCAGCATTTT. This translates into CAWSIAGTPQHF. The chain has TRBV30 and TRBJ1-5; D not certain. There are 12 residues in the CDR3. Germline lookup yields CDR1 GTSNPN and CDR2 SVGIG (reference sequence). V dropped 2 bases and J dropped 10 bases, with 12 bases sitting between them. The complete variable domain, with remaining parts taken from reference TRBV30 and TRBJ1-5, reads SQTIHQWPATLVQPVGSPLSLECTVEGTSNPNLYWYRQAAGRGLQLLFYSVGIGQISSEVPQNLSASRPQDRQFILSSKKLLLSDSGFYLCAWSIAGTPQHFGDGTRLSIL.

This clonotype was counted at least ten times. The gene calls are TRBV7-2 and TRBJ2-5; D is ambiguous. With 2 bases removed from V and 4 bases from J, the gap between germline ends came to 11 bases. This CDR3 contains 14 residues. The V gene's germline CDR1 is SGHTA and CDR2 FQGNSA. CDR3 DNA sequence: TGTGCCAGCAGCTTATCCCCAGCCGGAGAGACCCAGTACTTC. This sequence encodes CASSLSPAGETQYF.

A few counts support this clonotype. The V gene is TRBV20-1, the J gene TRBJ2-1; D might be TRBD2 (5 bases). This CDR3 is 13 amino acids long. Trimming took 4 bases from V and 10 from J, leaving 17 bases between them. Germline CDR1 reads DFQATT; CDR2 reads SNEGSKA (reference sequence). The CDR3 sequence is CSAKGAGWREQFF. CDR3 bases: TGCAGTGCTAAAGGTGCGGGTTGGAGGGAGCAGTTCTTC.

The chain carries TRBV7-2 and TRBJ1-3, with D possibly TRBD1 on 5 matching bases. CDR1 and CDR2 from the germline V gene are SGHTA and FQGNSA. V was clipped by 5 bases and J by 2 bases, with 10 bases between them. The CDR3 length is 14 residues. CDR3 loop: CASSADITGNTIYF. The CDR3 DNA follows: TGTGCCAGCAGCGCGGACATTACTGGAAACACCATATATTTT.

DNA for the CDR3: TGCGCCAGCAGCTTGTATAGGGACAGCGATACCGGGGAGCTGTTTTTT. Its translation is CASSLYRDSDTGELFF. The chain is built from TRBV5-1 and TRBJ2-2, with TRBD1 matching 7 bases. Unmatched junction bases numbered 8, after V lost 1 base and J lost 5 bases. This CDR3 comprises 16 residues. Germline CDR1 is SGHRS and CDR2 is YFSETQ.

This chain links TRBV12-3 or TRBV12-4 with TRBJ1-5, with 7 bases identical to TRBD1. V lost 7 bases to trimming and J lost 3 bases; unmatched junction nucleotides: 12. This CDR3 contains 16 residues. As DNA, the CDR3 is TGTGCCAGCACCTCTGTTGGACAGGCCAACAATCAGCCCCAGCATTTT. Protein product: CASTSVGQANNQPQHF.

This clonotype was detected a few times. V usage is TRBV6-5 and J usage is TRBJ2-1; D is possibly TRBD2 (6 bases). The CDR3 consists of 14 residues. V gave up 0 bases and J gave up 10 bases, with 13 bases separating them. Per germline, CDR1 MNHEY and CDR2 SVGAGI. CDR3 nucleotides: TGTGCCAGCAGTTACTCTTCTAGCGCCCGCGAGCAGTTCTTC. This codes for CASSYSSSAREQFF.